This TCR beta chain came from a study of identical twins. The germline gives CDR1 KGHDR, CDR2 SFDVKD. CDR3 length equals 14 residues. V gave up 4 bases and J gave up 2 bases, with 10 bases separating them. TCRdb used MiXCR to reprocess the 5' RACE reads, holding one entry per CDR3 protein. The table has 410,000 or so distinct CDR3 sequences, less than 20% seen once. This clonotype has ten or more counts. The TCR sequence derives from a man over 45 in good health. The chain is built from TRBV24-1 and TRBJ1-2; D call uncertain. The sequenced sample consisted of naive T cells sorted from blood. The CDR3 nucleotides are TGTGCCACCAGTGACTGGACGGAAAACTATGGCTACACCTTC. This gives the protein CATSDWTENYGYTF.